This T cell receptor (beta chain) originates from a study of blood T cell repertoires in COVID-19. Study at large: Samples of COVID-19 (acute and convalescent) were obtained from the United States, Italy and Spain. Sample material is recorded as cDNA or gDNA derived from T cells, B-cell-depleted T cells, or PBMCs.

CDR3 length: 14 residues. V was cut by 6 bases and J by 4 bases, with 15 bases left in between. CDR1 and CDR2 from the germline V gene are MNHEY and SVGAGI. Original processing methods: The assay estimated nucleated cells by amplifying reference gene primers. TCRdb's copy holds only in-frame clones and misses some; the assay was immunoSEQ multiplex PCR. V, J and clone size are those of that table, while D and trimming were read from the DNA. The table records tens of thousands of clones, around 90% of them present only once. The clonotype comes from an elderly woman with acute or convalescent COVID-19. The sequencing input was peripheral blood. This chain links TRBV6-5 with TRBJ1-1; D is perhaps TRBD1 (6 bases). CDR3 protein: CASRRTGLGTEAFF. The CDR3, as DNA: TGTGCCAGCAGGAGAACAGGGTTGGGCACTGAAGCTTTCTTT.